Below, 8 T cell receptor beta chains from the same sample are listed, as sequenced in a study of cytomegalovirus exposure and HLA in healthy donors. PCR employed 60 Vbeta and 13 Jbeta primers. Data came from immunoSEQ multiplex PCR; TCRdb stores just in-frame clones and leaves some out. The sample records some 180,000 clones, 77% being singletons. The sample taken for sequencing was PBMCs. All receptors come from a man aged 18-30 years in good health and CMV-seronegative.

The chain joins TRBV11-2 to TRBJ2-3; 13 bases fit TRBD2. The CDR3 extends over 17 amino acids. With 5 bases clipped from V and 4 bases from J, the junction kept 9 bases outside the gene matches. CDR1 SGHAT and CDR2 FQNNGV come from the germline V gene. CDR3 loop: CASSDRTSGSSPDTQYF. The CDR3 DNA sequence: TGTGCCAGCAGCGATCGGACTAGCGGGAGCAGCCCAGATACGCAGTATTTT.

This sequence joins TRBV7-8 and TRBJ1-2, with a tentative D call TRBD1 (5 bases). Trimming left V 5 bases short and J 8 bases short, with 24 bases between. CDR1 SGHVS and CDR2 FQNEAQ come from the germline V gene. The CDR3 is 16 residues long. The CDR3 bases are TGTGCCAGCAGCCAAAAAGCCACAGGTTCCTCTTGGGGCTACACCTTC. Protein sequence: CASSQKATGSSWGYTF.

The V call is TRBV19, the J call TRBJ2-7, with a tentative D call TRBD1 (6 bases). Germline loops: CDR1 LNHDA, CDR2 SQIVND (reference sequence). The CDR3 is 16 residues long. Deletions cut 4 bases from V and 0 bases from J, with 16 bases between. The CDR3 DNA reads as TGTGCCAGTAGTACCCAGACGGACAGCGGCTCCTACGAGCAGTACTTC. It is translated as CASSTQTDSGSYEQYF.

This clone is a singleton in its sample. V gene TRBV7-9 combines with J gene TRBJ2-2; 9 bases are shared with TRBD1. V trimming: 2 bases; J trimming: 6 bases; junction bases outside the gene matches: 4. The CDR3 spans 15 residues. Per germline, CDR1 SEHNR and CDR2 FQNEAQ (reference sequence). The CDR3 DNA reads as TGTGCCAGCAGCTTAACAGGGGGCGCCGCCGGGGAGCTGTTTTTT. This sequence encodes CASSLTGGAAGELFF.

This sequence joins TRBV29-1 and TRBJ2-7; a weak D match, TRBD2 (6 bases). The CDR3 runs to 13 residues. Deletions cut 4 bases from V and 1 base from J, with 11 bases between. Germline V gene lookup returns CDR1 SQVTM and CDR2 ANQGSEA. CDR3 sequence reads: CSVARESSYEQYF. The CDR3 bases are TGCAGCGTTGCACGGGAGAGTTCCTACGAGCAGTACTTC.

This sequence joins TRBV29-1 and TRBJ1-4; a weak D match, TRBD1 (5 bases). Germline values: CDR1 SQVTM, CDR2 ANQGSEA. The CDR3 length is 13 residues. The ends were cut back, 1 base at V and 8 bases at J, with 11 bases in the middle. This chain's CDR3 is CSVEAGVREKLFF. CDR3 coding DNA: TGCAGCGTTGAAGCGGGGGTTCGAGAAAAACTGTTTTTT.

The gene calls are TRBV18 and TRBJ2-7; 7 bases fit TRBD1. This CDR3 is 14 amino acids long. CDR1 is KGHSH, CDR2 LQKENI, per germline. Losses at the gene ends were 2 bases for V and 4 bases for J; bases not matched to a gene: 5. The CDR3 DNA follows: TGTGCCAGCTCACCAACAGGGGCAGTGTACGAGCAGTACTTC. Its protein is CASSPTGAVYEQYF. The whole variable domain, filled in from reference TRBV18 and TRBJ2-7, reads NAGVMQNPRHLVRRRGQEARLRCSPMKGHSHVYWYRQLPEEGLKFMVYLQKENIIDESGMPKERFSAEFPKEGPSILRIQQVVRGDSAAYFCASSPTGAVYEQYFGPGTRLTVT.

The chain couples TRBV7-6 to TRBJ1-1; the D gene is possibly TRBD1 (6 bases). CDR1 is SGHVS, CDR2 FNYEAQ, per germline. There are 12 residues in the CDR3. Trimming took 5 bases from V and 8 from J, leaving 12 bases between them. The CDR3 here is CASSPYRGEAFF. CDR3 sequence (DNA): TGTGCCAGCAGCCCCTATAGGGGGGAAGCTTTCTTT.